This T cell receptor (beta chain) was recovered during a study of chemoradiotherapy in HPV16-positive cancers (dated by TCRdb to 2021 to 2024). Regarding the research as a whole: Candidate HPV-specific T-cell clones and common TCR motifs were defined by functional T-cell assays performed on cells from a couple of HPV16-positive patients. Next, the candidate HPV-specific TCRs and motifs were followed in TCR repertoires from roughly 90 patients with HPV-related cancers. The study set out to ask whether T-cell immunity against the HPV oncoproteins E6 and E7 changes over the course of chemoradiotherapy and whether that immunity affects survival.

Library preparation employed the immunoSEQ multiplex PCR assay. TCRdb provides this immuneACCESS table in a form limited to in-frame rearrangements. Some clones are lacking; in checked studies, under half of them reflect an unresolved V gene, and why the rest are absent is not known. This sample is represented by 8,000 to 9,000 clones; 60% to 80% of them were singletons. Of the sample, approximately 8.7% falls within the top ten clones. Beyond this particular receptor, the publication reports: Expansion of candidate HPV-specific clones and E7-related TCR motifs was observed in the tumor microenvironment during treatment, whereas no such expansion was observed for non-HPV-specific T cells. The functional definition of HPV-specific T cells came from only a couple of HPV16-positive patients, and the survival association was reported for HPV16-positive patients. In HPV16-positive patients, expansion of HPV-responsive T cells during chemoradiotherapy was found to be associated with improved recurrence-free survival.

This clone appeared once. Its antigen is unknown. It has no much larger one-base neighbor in the sample; base qualities were not kept. CDR1 MDHEN and CDR2 SYDVKM were looked up in the germline V gene. V lost 7 bases and J lost 3 bases, and the count of bases not matched to a germline gene is 3. From its cysteine to its phenylalanine, the CDR3 spans 14 amino acids. Only the CDR3 DNA is retained, 42 bases long and in frame from the first base. Repertoires were sampled multiple times during chemoradiotherapy, which allowed clonal expansion in the tumor microenvironment to be followed. In this chain, TRBV28 is recombined with TRBJ2-5, with 12 bases matching TRBD2. This sample was gathered from a patient who underwent chemoradiotherapy. The receptor comes from a human donor with HPV-associated anogenital cancer. Read as DNA, the sequence is TGTGCCAGCACGGCTAGCGGGGGGGAAGAGACCCAGTACTTC. It encodes CASTASGGEETQYF.